This entry lists 9 T cell receptor beta chains sequenced from one sample in a study of T cell responses to AZD1222 COVID-19 vaccine. Here immunoSEQ multiplex PCR was the method, and the copy in TCRdb shows in-frame clones only, minus some. Of some 170,000 clones listed, roughly 94% are singletons. This specimen was peripheral blood, taken 28 days after the second AZD1222 dose. The receptors stem from an adult who received the AZD1222 COVID-19 vaccine.

This CDR3 is CSVIGTSGSSTQYF. The DNA of the CDR3 is TGCAGCGTTATTGGGACTAGCGGGAGCTCTACGCAGTATTTT. The rearrangement joins TRBV29-1 to TRBJ2-3; the match to TRBD2 covers 14 bases. The germline V gene has CDR1 SQVTM and CDR2 ANQGSEA. J was trimmed by 8 bases and V by 5 bases; bases with no gene match: 6. This CDR3 has 14 amino acids.

The J gene is TRBJ2-1, the V gene TRBV7-2; 11 bases map to TRBD2. Trimming removed 5 bases from V and 8 bases from J; junction bases left unmatched: 11. There are 16 residues in the CDR3. Germline lookup yields CDR1 SGHTA and CDR2 FQGNSA. Written as DNA, the CDR3 is TGTGCCAGCAGCCTCCAGGAGGTAGCGGGAGGGTATGAGCAGTTCTTC. As protein: CASSLQEVAGGYEQFF.

The chain joins TRBV10-3 to TRBJ2-1; D unclear. V lost 2 bases to trimming and J lost 1 base, with 6 bases between them. Germline V gives CDR1 ENHRY, CDR2 SYGVKD. This CDR3 is built from 14 residues. The chain's CDR3 is CAISEDFSYNEQFF. CDR3 coding DNA: TGTGCCATCAGTGAGGACTTTTCCTACAATGAGCAGTTCTTC.

The J gene is TRBJ2-3, the V gene TRBV2; the match to TRBD2 covers 7 bases. The CDR3 loop spans 15 amino acids. V shed 6 bases, J shed 2 bases, and the junction held 8 bases outside the gene matches. Germline V CDR1 and CDR2: SNHLY, FYNNEI. The CDR3 region is CASRRRGTTTDTQYF. CDR3 sequence (DNA): TGTGCCAGCAGGCGGAGAGGGACTACCACAGATACGCAGTATTTT.

V gene TRBV7-9 combines with J gene TRBJ1-1; D call uncertain. The V gene lost 0 bases and the J gene lost 4 bases, with 3 bases spanning the gap. This CDR3 spans 12 amino acids. The germline gives CDR1 SEHNR, CDR2 FQNEAQ (reference sequence). The CDR3 spells CASSLAVTEAFF. Here the CDR3 DNA reads TGTGCCAGCAGCTTAGCCGTCACTGAAGCTTTCTTT.

The chain uses TRBV5-4 and TRBJ1-2; D unresolved. This CDR3 region has 11 residues. V gave up 7 bases and J gave up 8 bases, with 12 bases separating them. Germline values: CDR1 SGHNT, CDR2 YYREEE (reference sequence). The CDR3 sequence is CASGRTEGYTF. DNA of the CDR3: TGTGCCAGCGGACGTACTGAGGGCTACACCTTC.

This rearrangement joins TRBV5-6 to TRBJ1-3, with unresolved D. This CDR3 contains 13 residues. The germline V and J ends were trimmed by 2 bases and 4 bases, with 7 bases remaining between them. The germline V gene encodes CDR1 SGHDT and CDR2 YYEEEE. The CDR3 loop reads CASSFSGGNTIYF. CDR3 DNA: TGTGCCAGCAGCTTCTCCGGAGGAAACACCATATATTTT.

This clone was seen only once. The rearrangement uses TRBV14 and TRBJ2-2; no definite D call. Between the trimmed V and J ends, which lost 4 bases and 3 bases, there was a span of 15 bases. From germline, CDR1 is SGHDN and CDR2 FVKESK. CDR3 length equals 16 residues. The CDR3 sequence: CASSPLEHSYTGELFF. The CDR3 region has the DNA TGTGCCAGCAGCCCCCTAGAACACAGCTACACCGGGGAGCTGTTTTTT. The full variable domain, its missing parts supplied by reference TRBV14 and TRBJ2-2, is EAGVTQFPSHSVIEKGQTVTLRCDPISGHDNLYWYRRVMGKEIKFLLHFVKESKQDESGMPNNRFLAERTGGTYSTLKVQPAELEDSGVYFCASSPLEHSYTGELFFGEGSRLTVL.

The V gene is TRBV7-8, the J gene TRBJ1-2; 10 bases line up with TRBD1. The trim removed 1 base at V and 10 bases at J, leaving 3 bases unmatched. CDR1 is SGHVS, CDR2 FQNEAQ, per germline. CDR3 length: 13 amino acids. CDR3 DNA: TGTGCCAGCAGCTTAGTGGGACAGGGGAACTACACCTTC. Residues: CASSLVGQGNYTF.